These T cell receptor beta chains were read from a single sample in a study of shared clonotypes between healthy human individuals. Measured with immunoSEQ multiplex PCR; TCRdb has only the in-frame clones, and not every one. Here the sample spans 1,500,000 or so clones, approximately 98.5% being singletons. Input material: naive CD4+ T cells sorted from blood. The receptors stem from a man in his thirties or forties in good health. Both conserved end residues are trimmed from each CDR3.

V: TRBV18
J: TRBJ2-7
CDR3: ASSPTADRSYEQY

V: TRBV28
J: TRBJ1-2
CDR3: ASSSADYGYT

V: TRBV30
J: TRBJ2-7
CDR3: AWSVLSSGSGEQY

V: TRBV5-1
J: TRBJ2-7
CDR3: ASSLAPRLAGRSYEQY

V: TRBV11-2
J: TRBJ2-1
CDR3: ASAKGVGEQF

V: TRBV19
J: TRBJ2-7
CDR3: ASSRGKGSYEQY

V: TRBV18
J: TRBJ2-7
CDR3: ASSGTGDEQY

V: TRBV29-1
J: TRBJ2-7
CDR3: SVGVLGASYEQY

V: TRBV6-1
J: TRBJ2-7
CDR3: ASSEAHKGAYEQY

V: TRBV19
J: TRBJ1-1
CDR3: ASGQTELNTEAF

V: TRBV25-1
J: TRBJ2-2
CDR3: ASSEPGTGNFYTGELF

V: TRBV7-9
J: TRBJ1-5
CDR3: ASSAGRSQH

V: TRBV29-1
J: TRBJ2-6
CDR3: SATTGQGAPGANVLT

V: TRBV7-9
J: TRBJ1-4
CDR3: ASSLATVIANEKLF

V: TRBV5-1
J: TRBJ2-1
CDR3: ASSLATSGNNEQF